This record looks at one T cell receptor (beta chain) sequence and its context. Its antigen is currently unknown. The data belong to a study of T cells after yellow fever vaccination. Study-level information: With SMART-Seq v4 Ultra Low Input, the fractions containing low cell numbers were prepared. Study conclusions and caveats: The secondary response peaked faster, at day 5 versus 15, but was weaker. Post-booster samples contained most primary-vaccination clones (approximately 95% CD4, around 90% CD8).

TCRdb re-called the 5' RACE reads with MiXCR, one entry per CDR3 protein. The sample shows about 320,000 distinct CDR3 sequences, around 10% of them seen only once. CDR1 and CDR2 (germline): SGHVS, FNYEAQ. The V and J ends lost 1 base and 4 bases respectively, with 10 bases between them. The CDR3 is 14 amino acids. Sequencing was performed on CD4+ T cells sorted from PBMCs, taken 45 days after the yellow fever booster vaccination. The TCR originated in a man aged 18 to 30 who received the YFV17D yellow fever vaccine. The chain couples TRBV7-6 to TRBJ1-2; a weak D match, TRBD1 (5 bases). The CDR3 DNA reads as TGTGCCAGCAGCTTAGTGGCGGGGCCCTATGGCTACACCTTC. It specifies CASSLVAGPYGYTF.